This TCR beta chain was documented in a study of T cells in Graves' hyperthyroidism and ophthalmopathy (dated by TCRdb to the late 2010s). At the level of the whole study: Peripheral blood samples were taken at initial diagnosis, before any treatment was given. The paper reports TCR Vbeta CDR3 sequencing of roughly 140 peripheral blood samples: around 41 ophthalmopathy, 70 to 85 hyperthyroidism and 17 progressor patients. The 100 discovery patients were randomly split 7:3 into training and test sets. After sampling, hyperthyroidism patients received methimazole starting at 30 mg daily, and ophthalmopathy patients received high-dose intravenous methylprednisolone. An independent validation cohort of under 20 hyperthyroidism patients and more than 15 patients who later progressed to ophthalmopathy tested prospective prediction of ophthalmopathy. To identify TCR V-J signatures that set the groups apart, the researchers used a discovery cohort of 100 patients, made up of under 45 with Graves' ophthalmopathy and about 59 with stable Graves' hyperthyroidism. In addition, the study compared T-cell repertoires in thyroid tissue and in blood from six Graves' hyperthyroidism patients. Summary of the overall study and its limitations: A model built on a 13 V-J signature distinguished ophthalmopathy from stable hyperthyroidism, reaching 87.88% sensitivity and 81% to 83% specificity in cross-validation and 80%/75% in testing. In validation, the model predicted progression to ophthalmopathy a median of about 6.5 months before onset, with 70% to 71% sensitivity and about 72% specificity. No statistical method was used to set the sample size in advance, and investigators knew the group allocation. Most expanded thyroid clonotypes (frequency above 0.001) were also found in blood, which suggests that blood repertoires may mirror thyroid immune responses.

TCR beta CDR3 regions were amplified from RNA transcripts. The first round of RT-PCR for the TCR CDR3 was performed with the HTBI primer set and the Qiagen OneStep RT-PCR kit. Libraries were constructed in a second round of multiplex PCR, after which size selection and purification were carried out. Libraries were sequenced paired-end with 100 bp reads on an Illumina HiSeq2000. As for the authors' bioinformatics: Raw data were processed with SOAPnuke, discarding reads with adapters, uncalled bases, mean Phred below 15, or no exact constant-primer or identifier match. COPE v1.2.5 was used to merge high-quality paired reads, and clonotypes were defined as unique nucleotide sequences. MiTCR v1.1 was used to align the clonotypes against IMGT TRBV, TRBD and TRBJ reference segments. The analysis included only V-J combinations with a frequency above 0.0001, which together covered 98% to 99.2% of the repertoires. The TCS score was defined as F50 (clonal expansion) divided by E x V (chaos), with BLOSUM62-based TCRdist calculated between CDR3 peptides within each V-J. Welch's t-statistics and random forest reduced fewer than 550 V-J features to 13, which were used in a naive Bayes classifier (R e1071). In TCRdb, the public reads were trimmed at Q25 with fastp and aligned with MiXCR, with productive beta chains retained. Each entry merges the rows of one CDR3 protein and shows their most common DNA and genes. TCRdb's processing, not the study's, gives the V and J calls here. In this sample the table shows more than 350,000 distinct CDR3 sequences, about 15% of which occur a single time. In total, the top ten clones hold less than 35% of the sample.

This clonotype showed up just a few times. What antigen it recognizes has not been identified. No base quality values were provided; no much bigger clone lies one nucleotide off. For CDR1 and CDR2, the germline V gene (reference sequence) lists LNHDA and SQIVND. V is cut back by 5 bases and J by 3 bases, with 4 bases in the junction unmatched. From the cysteine through the phenylalanine, the CDR3 covers 14 amino acids. Here the CDR3 DNA is all that survives: 42 bases in frame from base 1. Graves' hyperthyroidism was defined as stable when no progression to ophthalmopathy occurred over 18 months of follow-up. Hyperthyroidism patients were newly diagnosed, with disease duration under 2 months, and aged 18 to 65 years. Exclusion was applied to patients with uncontrolled infections, other autoimmune diseases, pregnancy or lactation. Diagnoses were established on the basis of clinical symptoms, serum thyroxine and TRAb, thyroid ultrasound, and orbital computed tomography. PBMCs were separated from 8 to 10 ml of fresh peripheral blood using Ficoll-Paque density gradient centrifugation. Trizol reagent was used to extract total RNA, and RNA quality was then checked on an Agilent 2100 Bioanalyzer.

The material sequenced was blood. The clonotype comes from a woman in her thirties with Graves' hyperthyroidism. Recombination connected TRBV19 to TRBJ2-7; TRBD2 aligns with 10 central bases. CDR3 loop: CASSASGGFYEQYF. In nucleotide form, the sequence is TGTGCCAGTAGTGCTAGCGGGGGCTTCTACGAGCAGTACTTC.